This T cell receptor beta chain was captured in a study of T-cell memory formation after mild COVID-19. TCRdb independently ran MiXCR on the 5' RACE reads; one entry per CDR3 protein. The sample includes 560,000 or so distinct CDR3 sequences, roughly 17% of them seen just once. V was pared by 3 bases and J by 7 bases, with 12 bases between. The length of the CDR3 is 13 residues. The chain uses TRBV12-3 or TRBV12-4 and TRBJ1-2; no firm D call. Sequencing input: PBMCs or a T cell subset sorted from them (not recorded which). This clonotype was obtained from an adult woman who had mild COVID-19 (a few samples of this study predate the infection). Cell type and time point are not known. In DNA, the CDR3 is TGTGCCAGCAGTTTTACCCTCTACTCTGGCTACACCTTC. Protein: CASSFTLYSGYTF.